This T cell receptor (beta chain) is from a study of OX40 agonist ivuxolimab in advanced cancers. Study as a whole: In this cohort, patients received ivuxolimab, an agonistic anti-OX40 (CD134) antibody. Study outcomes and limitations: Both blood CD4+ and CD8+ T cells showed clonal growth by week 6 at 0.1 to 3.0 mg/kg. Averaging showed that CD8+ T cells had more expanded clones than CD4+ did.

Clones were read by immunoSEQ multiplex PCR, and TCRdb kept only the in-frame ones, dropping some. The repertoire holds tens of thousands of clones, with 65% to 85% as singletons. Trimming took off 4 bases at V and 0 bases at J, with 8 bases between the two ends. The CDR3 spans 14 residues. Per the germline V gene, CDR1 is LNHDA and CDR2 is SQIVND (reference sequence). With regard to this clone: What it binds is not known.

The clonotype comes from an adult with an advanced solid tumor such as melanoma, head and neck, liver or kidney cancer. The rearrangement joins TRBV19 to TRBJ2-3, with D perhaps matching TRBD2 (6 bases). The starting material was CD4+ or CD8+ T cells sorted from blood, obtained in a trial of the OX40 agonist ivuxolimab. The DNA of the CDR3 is TGTGCCAGTAGTACAAGCGGGAGCACAGATACGCAGTATTTT. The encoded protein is CASSTSGSTDTQYF.